The 9 T cell receptor beta chains below all came from one sample that was sequenced in a study of OX40 agonist ivuxolimab in advanced cancers. Data came from immunoSEQ multiplex PCR; TCRdb stores just in-frame clones and leaves some out. The data show some 33,000 clones, approximately 89% seen once. Source: CD4+ or CD8+ T cells sorted from blood, taken in a trial of the OX40 agonist ivuxolimab. The receptors stem from an adult with an advanced solid tumor such as melanoma, head and neck, liver or kidney cancer.

The chain recombines TRBV7-9 with TRBJ2-7; no clear D. The CDR3 length is 11 residues. Germline assignment: CDR1 SEHNR and CDR2 FQNEAQ (reference sequence). Deletions cut 4 bases from V and 3 bases from J, with 4 bases between. CDR3 coding DNA: TGTGCCAGCAGCTCTGACTACGAGCAGTACTTC. Translating gives CASSSDYEQYF.

The chain is built from TRBV11-2 and TRBJ1-1, with D unresolved. Germline V gene lookup returns CDR1 SGHAT and CDR2 FQNNGV. V was clipped by 1 base and J by 2 bases, with 5 bases between them. The CDR3 totals 13 residues. The CDR3 here is CASSLGDNTEAFF. Written as DNA, the CDR3 is TGTGCCAGCAGCTTAGGGGATAACACTGAAGCTTTCTTT.

The CDR3: CASSHFKTGELFF. For the CDR3, the DNA is TGTGCCAGCAGCCACTTCAAGACCGGGGAGCTGTTTTTT. The chain is built from TRBV14 and TRBJ2-2; no definite D call. CDR1 SGHDN and CDR2 FVKESK come from the germline V gene. The CDR3 covers 13 residues. Trimming pared 3 bases from V and 5 bases from J, leaving 7 bases between.

The genes are TRBV4-1 and TRBJ1-4; a weak D match, TRBD1 (5 bases). This CDR3 is 16 amino acids long. V lost 4 bases, J lost 0 bases, and 12 bases lay in between. CDR1 is MGHRA and CDR2 is YSYEKL in the germline V gene. CDR3: CASSLHQGSTNEKLFF. The CDR3 coding sequence is TGCGCCAGCAGCCTTCACCAGGGTTCAACTAATGAAAAACTGTTTTTT.

The chain combines TRBV9 with TRBJ2-3; 11 positions agree with TRBD2. The CDR3 totals 17 residues. Germline V gene sequence: CDR1 SGDLS, CDR2 YYNGEE. Losses at the gene ends were 5 bases for V and 4 bases for J; bases not matched to a gene: 12. CDR3 loop: CASSGITSGSLPDTQYF. The CDR3 DNA sequence: TGTGCCAGCAGTGGGATCACTAGCGGGAGTTTGCCAGATACGCAGTATTTT. Based on the CDR3 plus reference TRBV9 and TRBJ2-3, the full variable domain is DSGVTQTPKHLITATGQRVTLRCSPRSGDLSVYWYQQSLDQGLQFLIQYYNGEERAKGNILERFSAQQFPDLHSELNLSSLELGDSALYFCASSGITSGSLPDTQYFGPGTRLTVL.

The V gene is TRBV2, the J gene TRBJ2-1; either TRBD1 or TRBD2 may fit D (5 bases each). The V end lost 6 bases, the J end lost 0 bases, and 9 bases lay between the germline ends. This CDR3 is built from 14 residues. The germline V gene has CDR1 SNHLY and CDR2 FYNNEI. The CDR3 region has the DNA TGTGCCAGCAGGACAGCGGACTCCTACAATGAGCAGTTCTTC. Its translation is CASRTADSYNEQFF.

The chain carries TRBV7-9 and TRBJ1-1; D gene unclear. Germline V gives CDR1 SEHNR, CDR2 FQNEAQ (reference sequence). Trimming pared 1 base from V and 4 bases from J, leaving 7 bases between. This CDR3 region has 13 residues. The CDR3 DNA reads TGTGCCAGCAGCTTAGGGGATTCCACTGAAGCTTTCTTT. Translation gives CASSLGDSTEAFF.

The chain carries TRBV2 and TRBJ1-2, with 12 bases aligning to TRBD1. The CDR3 runs 13 residues. With 6 bases clipped from V and 6 bases from J, the junction kept 2 bases outside the gene matches. CDR1 is SNHLY and CDR2 is FYNNEI in the germline V gene. CDR3 DNA: TGTGCCAGCAGGGGGACAGGGGGCGATGGCTACACCTTC. Its protein is CASRGTGGDGYTF.

The chain joins TRBV7-9 to TRBJ1-3; D is possibly TRBD1 (5 bases). The CDR3 consists of 14 residues. CDR1 is SEHNR and CDR2 is FQNEAQ in the germline V gene (reference sequence). The V and J ends lost 2 bases and 2 bases respectively, with 7 bases between them. The CDR3 sequence: CASSLLGAGNTIYF. CDR3 DNA: TGTGCCAGCAGCTTATTGGGGGCTGGAAACACCATATATTTT.